One sample yielded the 27 T cell receptor beta chains listed below, sequenced in a study of a mutant IDH1 vaccine in newly diagnosed glioma. Time point described: baseline, week 1 (first vaccination visit). Regarding treatment: pre-vaccination baseline after standard-of-care therapy. TCRdb's copy holds only in-frame clones and misses some; the assay was immunoSEQ multiplex PCR. The table has roughly 50,000 clones, roughly 80% seen once; the top ten hold about a fifth. The source was PBMCs, collected from a glioma patient treated with radiotherapy, temozolomide or both. The receptor set was obtained from a man between 18 and 35 years old with glioma.

This chain's CDR3 is CASSLWTGYYEQYF. The CDR3 region has the DNA TGTGCCAGCAGCCTCTGGACAGGCTACTACGAGCAGTACTTC. The chain employs TRBV13 and TRBJ2-7; TRBD1 agrees at 7 bases. In germline, CDR1 is PRHDT, CDR2 FYEKMQ (reference sequence). CDR3 length equals 14 residues. The ends lost 5 bases at V and 3 bases at J; junction bases unmatched: 7.

This clone showed up just once. The rearrangement joins TRBV27 to TRBJ2-7; D unclear. The CDR3 has 12 amino acids. The V end was cut by 6 bases, the J end by 3 bases, with 9 bases between. Per the germline V gene, CDR1 is MNHEY and CDR2 is SMNVEV (reference sequence). The CDR3 DNA sequence: TGTGCCAGCAGCCCTAATATCTACGAGCAGTACTTC. Protein sequence: CASSPNIYEQYF.

This clone has ten or more counts. The genes are TRBV2 and TRBJ2-7, with unresolved D. With 3 bases removed from V and 2 bases from J, the gap between germline ends came to 11 bases. Germline CDR1 reads SNHLY; CDR2 reads FYNNEI. CDR3 length: 14 amino acids. The CDR3 bases are TGTGCCAGCAGTGACCTCGGGTTACCCTACGAGCAGTACTTC. It is translated as CASSDLGLPYEQYF.

The J gene is TRBJ2-2, the V gene TRBV5-6; no clear D. Trimming stripped 0 bases from V and 5 bases from J, with 2 bases between. The length of the CDR3 is 12 residues. In germline, CDR1 is SGHDT, CDR2 YYEEEE. In DNA, the CDR3 is TGTGCCAGCAGCTTGGAAACCGGGGAGCTGTTTTTT. Residues: CASSLETGELFF. Drawing the rest from reference TRBV5-6 and TRBJ2-2, the complete variable domain is DAGVTQSPTHLIKTRGQQVTLRCSPKSGHDTVSWYQQALGQGPQFIFQYYEEEERQRGNFPDRFSGHQFPNYSSELNVNALLLGDSALYLCASSLETGELFFGEGSRLTVL.

V usage is TRBV15 and J usage is TRBJ1-2; D is undetermined. V shed 1 base and J shed 4 bases, with 10 bases lying between them. This CDR3 is built from 14 residues. Germline values: CDR1 LNHNV, CDR2 YYDKDF (reference sequence). CDR3 sequence (DNA): TGTGCCACCAGCAGAGCTACGTATCTCTATGGCTACACCTTC. Encoded protein: CATSRATYLYGYTF.

This chain uses TRBV30 with TRBJ1-4, with 8 bases fitting TRBD1. The CDR3 runs 15 residues. The germline gives CDR1 GTSNPN, CDR2 SVGIG (reference sequence). Trimming removed 1 base from V and 10 bases from J; junction bases left unmatched: 11. The CDR3 loop is CAWSGAGTGGRKLFF. CDR3 sequence (DNA): TGTGCCTGGAGTGGAGCTGGGACAGGAGGCAGAAAACTGTTTTTT.

The genes are TRBV4-2 and TRBJ1-1; D unclear. The CDR3 sequence is 14 residues long. CDR1 LGHNA and CDR2 YNFKEQ come from the germline V gene. Trimming took off 2 bases at V and 9 bases at J, with 16 bases between the two ends. The CDR3 coding sequence is TGTGCCAGCAGCCAACACCCCCAGGCCCGTAAAGCTTTCTTT. Its protein is CASSQHPQARKAFF.

The chain recombines TRBV27 with TRBJ1-2, with D perhaps TRBD1 (6 bases). The CDR3 covers 17 residues. The V end was cut by 6 bases, the J end by 0 bases, with 20 bases between. Germline assignment: CDR1 MNHEY and CDR2 SMNVEV (reference sequence). As DNA, the CDR3 is TGTGCCAGCAGGACAGGCGTTTCCCACCAAGCTAACTATGGCTACACCTTC. Its protein product is CASRTGVSHQANYGYTF.

The gene calls are TRBV5-6 and TRBJ1-3; 7 bases are shared with TRBD1. After removal of 1 base from V and 0 bases from J, the junction contained 7 bases not matched to a gene. CDR1 and CDR2 from the germline V gene are SGHDT and YYEEEE. The CDR3 covers 17 residues. The CDR3 sequence: CASSLSGRGVSGNTIYF. CDR3 coding DNA: TGTGCCAGCAGCTTGAGCGGCAGGGGGGTCTCTGGAAACACCATATATTTT.

The chain is built from TRBV4-3 and TRBJ1-6; D might be TRBD1 (6 bases). Trimming shortened V by 1 base and J by 5 bases, and 9 bases separated the two germline ends. CDR3 size: 15 residues. Germline V gene sequence: CDR1 LGHNA, CDR2 YSLEER. CDR3 bases: TGCGCCAGCAGCCAAGCGTCAGGGGATAATTCACCCCTCCACTTT. It encodes CASSQASGDNSPLHF.

The V gene is TRBV7-9, the J gene TRBJ1-2; TRBD1 is a possible D gene (5 bases). Trimming took off 6 bases at V and 6 bases at J, with 11 bases between the two ends. The germline V gene has CDR1 SEHNR and CDR2 FQNEAQ (reference sequence). The length of the CDR3 is 12 residues. This chain's CDR3 is CASRDINNGYTF. DNA of the CDR3: TGTGCCAGCAGGGACATCAACAATGGCTACACCTTC. The entire variable domain, with the rest obtained from reference TRBV7-9 and TRBJ1-2, is as follows: DTGVSQNPRHKITKRGQNVTFRCDPISEHNRLYWYRQTLGQGPEFLTYFQNEAQLEKSRLLSDRFSAERPKGSFSTLEIQRTEQGDSAMYLCASRDINNGYTFGSGTRLTVV.

V gene TRBV27 combines with J gene TRBJ1-5; 10 nucleotides match TRBD1. Unmatched junction bases numbered 6, after V lost 5 bases and J lost 2 bases. CDR1 is MNHEY, CDR2 SMNVEV, per germline (reference sequence). The CDR3 totals 16 residues. The CDR3 bases are TGTGCCAGCAGTCCGGAAGGGACAGGGGGCAATCAGCCCCAGCATTTT. It specifies CASSPEGTGGNQPQHF.

The CDR3 DNA reads TGTGCCAGCAGTCGCCGGGATTCTGGGGCCAACGTCCTGACTTTC. Translation gives CASSRRDSGANVLTF. The chain joins TRBV25-1 to TRBJ2-6; weak D call: TRBD2 (5 bases). Germline V CDR1 and CDR2: MGHDK, SYGVNS. V lost 5 bases, J lost 1 base, and 9 bases lay in between. There are 15 residues in the CDR3.

This rearrangement joins TRBV5-4 to TRBJ2-6, with 7 bases aligning to TRBD2. The CDR3 sequence is 17 residues long. Per the germline V gene, CDR1 is SGHNT and CDR2 is YYREEE (reference sequence). Trimming took 0 bases from V and 0 from J; bases not matched to a gene: 3. The CDR3 loop is CASSLGLADSGANVLTF. The CDR3, as DNA: TGTGCCAGCAGCTTGGGGCTAGCGGACTCTGGGGCCAACGTCCTGACTTTC.

The rearrangement joins TRBV27 to TRBJ1-1; a weak D match, TRBD1 (5 bases). Germline loops: CDR1 MNHEY, CDR2 SMNVEV (reference sequence). The CDR3 runs 15 residues. The V end lost 6 bases, the J end lost 3 bases, and 17 bases lay between the germline ends. CDR3 in amino acids: CASSPDLTAYTEAFF. For the CDR3, the DNA is TGTGCCAGCAGCCCCGACTTGACAGCCTACACTGAAGCTTTCTTT.

The chain has TRBV15 and TRBJ1-3; D is perhaps TRBD1 (6 bases). The V gene lost 1 base and the J gene lost 0 bases, with 13 bases spanning the gap. Germline V CDR1 and CDR2: LNHNV, YYDKDF (reference sequence). This CDR3 spans 17 amino acids. The CDR3 nucleotides are TGTGCCACCAGCAGAGGAGGGGGACTTAGCTCTGGAAACACCATATATTTT. Translating it yields CATSRGGGLSSGNTIYF.

The V and J genes are TRBV7-9 and TRBJ1-2, with 8 nucleotides matching TRBD1. CDR3 length equals 16 residues. Germline trimming cut 0 bases from V and 4 bases from J; bases unmatched to any gene: 7. Germline assignment: CDR1 SEHNR and CDR2 FQNEAQ (reference sequence). For the CDR3, the DNA is TGTGCCAGCAGCTTAGCCGCGGGGACAGGTGTCTATGGCTACACCTTC. It translates to CASSLAAGTGVYGYTF. The entire variable domain, with the rest obtained from reference TRBV7-9 and TRBJ1-2, is as follows: DTGVSQNPRHKITKRGQNVTFRCDPISEHNRLYWYRQTLGQGPEFLTYFQNEAQLEKSRLLSDRFSAERPKGSFSTLEIQRTEQGDSAMYLCASSLAAGTGVYGYTFGSGTRLTVV.

The V call is TRBV5-4, the J call TRBJ1-1; D possibly corresponds to TRBD1 (6 bases). CDR3 length: 14 amino acids. Germline assignment: CDR1 SGHNT and CDR2 YYREEE (reference sequence). V gave up 7 bases and J gave up 9 bases, with 22 bases separating them. The CDR3, as DNA: TGTGCCAGCTCCTTGGGGGGGGCCTCCCTGAAAGCTTTCTTT. Its translation: CASSLGGASLKAFF. Combining the CDR3 with reference TRBV5-4 and TRBJ1-1 gives the whole variable domain ETGVTQSPTHLIKTRGQQVTLRCSSQSGHNTVSWYQQALGQGPQFIFQYYREEENGRGNFPPRFSGLQFPNYSSELNVNALELDDSALYLCASSLGGASLKAFFGQGTRLTVV.

This chain links TRBV15 with TRBJ1-2; D unclear. CDR1 is LNHNV, CDR2 YYDKDF, per germline (reference sequence). The CDR3 has 13 amino acids. V lost 0 bases, J lost 6 bases, and 8 bases lay in between. The CDR3 DNA sequence: TGTGCCACCAGCAGAGATCTTGGGGATGGCTACACCTTC. It yields the protein CATSRDLGDGYTF.

The gene calls are TRBV5-4 and TRBJ1-2; 9 bases fit TRBD1. CDR3 length equals 15 residues. Germline-derived CDR1 and CDR2 are SGHNT and YYREEE (reference sequence). The trim removed 0 bases at V and 0 bases at J, leaving 0 bases unmatched. The CDR3 DNA follows: TGTGCCAGCAGCTTGGGGACAGGGGCTAACTATGGCTACACCTTC. Translated: CASSLGTGANYGYTF. The whole variable domain, filled in from reference TRBV5-4 and TRBJ1-2, reads ETGVTQSPTHLIKTRGQQVTLRCSSQSGHNTVSWYQQALGQGPQFIFQYYREEENGRGNFPPRFSGLQFPNYSSELNVNALELDDSALYLCASSLGTGANYGYTFGSGTRLTVV.

The chain is built from TRBV6-5 and TRBJ1-1; possible D gene TRBD1, 5 bases. V lost 2 bases to trimming and J lost 5 bases, with 15 bases between them. The germline gives CDR1 MNHEY, CDR2 SVGAGI. The CDR3 covers 15 residues. CDR3 bases: TGTGCCAGCAGTTACGTCCGGGGACGAGGGACTGAAGCTTTCTTT. Protein product: CASSYVRGRGTEAFF.

The V call is TRBV6-1, the J call TRBJ1-5; D uncertain. This CDR3 comprises 16 residues. V was clipped by 4 bases and J by 0 bases, with 13 bases between them. Looked up from germline, CDR1 is MNHNS and CDR2 is SASEGT. The CDR3 protein is CASSGRDSISNQPQHF. CDR3 DNA: TGTGCCAGCAGTGGTCGGGATAGCATTAGCAATCAGCCCCAGCATTTT.

The chain combines TRBV11-3 with TRBJ2-7, with D tentatively TRBD2 (6 bases). Germline values: CDR1 SGHNT, CDR2 YENEEA. V was cut by 5 bases and J by 6 bases, with 17 bases left in between. The CDR3 has 14 residues. CDR3 nucleotide sequence: TGTGCCAGCAGCCGAGGGACTTTTGGGGCCGAGCAGTACTTC. As protein: CASSRGTFGAEQYF. The variable domain in full, completed from reference TRBV11-3 and TRBJ2-7, reads EAGVVQSPRYKIIEKKQPVAFWCNPISGHNTLYWYLQNLGQGPELLIRYENEEAVDDSQLPKDRFSAERLKGVDSTLKIQPAELGDSAVYLCASSRGTFGAEQYFGPGTRLTVT.

This chain joins TRBV6-5 and TRBJ2-2; no definite D call. The CDR3 has 14 amino acids. Deletions cut 8 bases from V and 3 bases from J, with 13 bases between. From germline, CDR1 is MNHEY and CDR2 SVGAGI. The CDR3 reads CASRTLRYTGELFF. The CDR3 coding sequence is TGTGCCAGCCGTACTTTGCGGTACACCGGGGAGCTGTTTTTT.

In DNA form, the CDR3 reads TGCGCCAGCAGATTTACAGGGGGCTCGTACGAGCAGTACTTC. Translated, it gives CASRFTGGSYEQYF. V gene TRBV5-1 combines with J gene TRBJ2-7; 9 bases agree with TRBD1. The CDR3 totals 14 residues. The trim removed 5 bases at V and 4 bases at J, leaving 7 bases unmatched. Germline lookup yields CDR1 SGHRS and CDR2 YFSETQ.

This rearrangement joins TRBV15 to TRBJ2-1; perhaps TRBD1 as D (6 bases). The CDR3 sequence is 15 residues long. V lost 5 bases, J lost 0 bases, and 11 bases lay in between. Germline CDR1 and CDR2: LNHNV and YYDKDF (reference sequence). The CDR3 region is CATSPGGLSYNEQFF. CDR3 coding DNA: TGTGCCACCAGCCCTGGGGGCCTCTCCTACAATGAGCAGTTCTTC.

V gene TRBV6-1 combines with J gene TRBJ2-2, with TRBD1 matching 10 bases. Looked up from germline, CDR1 is MNHNS and CDR2 is SASEGT. The CDR3 spans 13 residues. Trimming took 7 bases from V and 6 from J; bases not matched to a gene: 2. The CDR3 DNA is TGTGCCAGCACCGGGACAGGGGCCGGGGAGCTGTTTTTT. This encodes CASTGTGAGELFF.